This entry lists 4 T cell receptor beta chains sequenced from one sample in a study of blood T cell repertoires in COVID-19. Produced via immunoSEQ multiplex PCR; TCRdb's table is partial and in-frame only. Of some 520,000 clones in the sample, about 88% were seen once. Sequencing used peripheral blood. The receptors derive from a man between 18 and 35 years old with COVID-19, enrolled during active disease.

The rearrangement links TRBV7-9 to TRBJ1-3, with D possibly matching TRBD1 (5 bases). Looked up from germline, CDR1 is SEHNR and CDR2 is FQNEAQ (reference sequence). V shed 0 bases and J shed 8 bases, with 5 bases lying between them. The length of the CDR3 is 12 residues. The CDR3 DNA sequence: TGTGCCAGCAGCTTAGCCAGGGACACCATATATTTT. This codes for CASSLARDTIYF.

This chain joins TRBV19 and TRBJ1-4; tentatively, D is TRBD1 (5 bases). The germline CDR1 and CDR2 sequences are LNHDA and SQIVND (reference sequence). Trimming stripped 5 bases from V and 10 bases from J, with 14 bases between. The CDR3 spans 13 residues. This CDR3 reads CASSGSGRGKLFF. CDR3 coding DNA: TGTGCCAGTAGTGGGTCAGGGAGGGGAAAACTGTTTTTT.

The V and J genes are TRBV13 and TRBJ2-1; 7 bases are shared with TRBD2. The trim removed 5 bases at V and 8 bases at J, leaving 18 bases unmatched. The V gene's germline CDR1 is PRHDT and CDR2 FYEKMQ (reference sequence). The CDR3 has 17 residues. CDR3 protein: CASSHTSRDYQLHEQFF. The CDR3 DNA sequence: TGTGCCAGCAGCCACACCTCCCGGGACTACCAGCTCCATGAGCAGTTCTTC. The full variable domain, completed using reference TRBV13 and TRBJ2-1, is AAGVIQSPRHLIKEKRETATLKCYPIPRHDTVYWYQQGPGQDPQFLISFYEKMQSDKGSIPDRFSAQQFSDYHSELNMSSLELGDSALYFCASSHTSRDYQLHEQFFGPGTRLTVL.

The V gene is TRBV4-2, the J gene TRBJ2-7; a weak D match, TRBD2 (5 bases). Germline assignment: CDR1 LGHNA and CDR2 YNFKEQ. V dropped 4 bases and J dropped 5 bases, with 12 bases sitting between them. This CDR3 has 13 amino acids. CDR3 coding DNA: TGTGCCAGCAGCCGGGTGGGTAGCGACGAGCAGTACTTC. This encodes CASSRVGSDEQYF.